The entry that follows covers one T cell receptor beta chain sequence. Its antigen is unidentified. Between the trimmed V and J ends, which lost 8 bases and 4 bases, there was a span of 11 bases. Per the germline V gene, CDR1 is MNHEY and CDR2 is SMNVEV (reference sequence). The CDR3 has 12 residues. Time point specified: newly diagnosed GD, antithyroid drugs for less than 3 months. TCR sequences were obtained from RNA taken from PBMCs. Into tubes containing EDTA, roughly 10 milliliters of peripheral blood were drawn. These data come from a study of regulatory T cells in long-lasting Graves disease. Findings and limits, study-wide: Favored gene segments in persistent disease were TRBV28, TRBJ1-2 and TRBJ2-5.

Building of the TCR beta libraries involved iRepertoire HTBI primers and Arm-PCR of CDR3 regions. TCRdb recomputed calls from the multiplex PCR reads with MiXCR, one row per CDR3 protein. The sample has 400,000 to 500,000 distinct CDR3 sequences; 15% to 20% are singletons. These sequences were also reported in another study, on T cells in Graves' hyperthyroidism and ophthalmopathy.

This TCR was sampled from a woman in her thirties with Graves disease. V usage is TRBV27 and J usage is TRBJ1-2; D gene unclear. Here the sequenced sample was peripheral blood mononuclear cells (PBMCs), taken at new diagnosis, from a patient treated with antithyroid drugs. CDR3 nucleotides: TGTGCCAGCCGGACGGTGAGCTATGGCTACACCTTC. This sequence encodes CASRTVSYGYTF.